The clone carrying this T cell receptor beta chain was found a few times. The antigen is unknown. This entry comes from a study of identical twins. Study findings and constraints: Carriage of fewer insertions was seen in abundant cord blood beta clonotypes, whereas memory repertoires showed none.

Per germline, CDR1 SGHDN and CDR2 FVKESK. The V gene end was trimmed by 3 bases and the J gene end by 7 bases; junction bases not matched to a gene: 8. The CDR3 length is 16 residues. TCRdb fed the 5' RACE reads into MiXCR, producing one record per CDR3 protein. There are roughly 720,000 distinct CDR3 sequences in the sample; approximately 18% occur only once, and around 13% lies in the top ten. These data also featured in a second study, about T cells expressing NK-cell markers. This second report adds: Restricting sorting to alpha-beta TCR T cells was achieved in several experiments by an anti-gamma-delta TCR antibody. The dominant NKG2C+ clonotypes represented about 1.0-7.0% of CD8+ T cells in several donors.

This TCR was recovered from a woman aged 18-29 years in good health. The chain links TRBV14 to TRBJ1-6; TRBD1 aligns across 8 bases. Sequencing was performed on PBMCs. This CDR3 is CASSHPTGGMNSPLHF. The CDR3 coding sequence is TGTGCCAGCAGCCATCCCACAGGGGGGATGAATTCACCCCTCCACTTT.